The clone carrying this T cell receptor (beta chain) showed up just a few times. As yet, its antigen is unknown. The record originates from a study of CD8 T cells in ankylosing spondylitis. Germline V gene lookup returns CDR1 LNHDA and CDR2 SQIVND (reference sequence). CDR3 length equals 14 residues. V lost 6 bases and J lost 10; bases outside the gene matches: 9. Generation of TCR beta libraries employed quantitative 5'-RACE incorporating molecular barcodes. TCRdb reprocessed the 5' RACE reads with MiXCR, giving one entry per CDR3 protein. The table records fewer than 400,000 distinct CDR3 sequences, under 8.5% of them present only once. Regarding the study as a whole: Typical of ankylosing spondylitis blood, it appeared, was a TCR beta motif of eight highly homologous variants. A CD8+ phenotype characterized the disease-linked clones, which were relatively rare in peripheral blood.

The sequence came from a male donor with ankylosing spondylitis. Sequencing was performed on blood, either unsorted or a sorted T cell fraction (not recorded which). The V call is TRBV19, the J call TRBJ1-6; 7 positions match TRBD1. Here the CDR3 DNA reads TGTGCCAGTAGATCCGGACAGGCGGACTCACCCCTCCACTTT. Translating gives CASRSGQADSPLHF.